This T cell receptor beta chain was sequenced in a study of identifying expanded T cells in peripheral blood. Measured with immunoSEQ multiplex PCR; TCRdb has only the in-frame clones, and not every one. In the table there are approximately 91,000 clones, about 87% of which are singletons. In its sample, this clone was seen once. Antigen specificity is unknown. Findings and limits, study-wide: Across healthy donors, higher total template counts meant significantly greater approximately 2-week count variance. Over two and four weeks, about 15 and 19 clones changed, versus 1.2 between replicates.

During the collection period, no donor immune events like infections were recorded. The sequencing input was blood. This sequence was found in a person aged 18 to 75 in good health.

Here the CDR3 reads CASSDGQGHNEKLFF. DNA of the CDR3: TGTGCCAGCAGCGATGGACAGGGCCATAATGAAAAACTGTTTTTT. The chain couples TRBV9 to TRBJ1-4, with 8 bases aligning to TRBD1. Germline V gene data show CDR1 as SGDLS and CDR2 as YYNGEE. The CDR3 has 15 amino acids. V lost 3 bases to trimming and J lost 4 bases; unmatched junction nucleotides: 5. Variable domain in full (rest from reference TRBV9 and TRBJ1-4): DSGVTQTPKHLITATGQRVTLRCSPRSGDLSVYWYQQSLDQGLQFLIQYYNGEERAKGNILERFSAQQFPDLHSELNLSSLELGDSALYFCASSDGQGHNEKLFFGSGTQLSVL.